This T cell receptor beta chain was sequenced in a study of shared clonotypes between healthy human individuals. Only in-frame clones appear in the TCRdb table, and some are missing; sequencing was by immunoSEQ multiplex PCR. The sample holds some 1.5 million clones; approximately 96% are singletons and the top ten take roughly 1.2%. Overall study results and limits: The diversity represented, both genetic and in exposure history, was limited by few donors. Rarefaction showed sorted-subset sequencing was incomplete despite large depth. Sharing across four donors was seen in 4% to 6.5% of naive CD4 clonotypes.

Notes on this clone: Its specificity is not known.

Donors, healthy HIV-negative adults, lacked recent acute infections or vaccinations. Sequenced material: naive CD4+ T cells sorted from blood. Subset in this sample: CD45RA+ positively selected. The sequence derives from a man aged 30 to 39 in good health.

The CDR3 here is CASGSQVAGVSTGELFF. As DNA, the CDR3 is TGTGCTAGTGGTTCGCAGGTAGCGGGAGTTAGTACCGGGGAGCTGTTTTTT. This rearrangement joins TRBV12-5 to TRBJ2-2, with 9 bases lining up with TRBD2. V gave up 4 bases and J gave up 5 bases; unmatched junction bases: 11. The CDR3 extends over 17 amino acids. The germline V gene encodes CDR1 LGHNT and CDR2 FRNRAP. The variable domain in full, with the rest retrieved from reference TRBV12-5 and TRBJ2-2, is DARVTQTPRHKVTEMGQEVTMRCQPILGHNTVFWYRQTMMQGLELLAYFRNRAPLDDSGMPKDRFSAEMPDATLATLKIQPSEPRDSAVYFCASGSQVAGVSTGELFFGEGSRLTVL.